These 6 T cell receptor beta chains were all obtained from the same sample, sequenced in a study of T cell responses to AZD1222 COVID-19 vaccine. The assay was immunoSEQ multiplex PCR, and TCRdb's table has in-frame clones only and misses some. The sample consists of 150,000 to 200,000 clones, around 94% of them appearing once. Sequencing was performed on peripheral blood, taken on day 0 of AZD1222 vaccination. The receptors were gathered from an adult in good health.

V and J are TRBV3-1 (or the pseudogene TRBV3-2) and TRBJ1-6; D unresolved. The CDR3 has 13 amino acids. Germline CDR1 LGHDT, CDR2 YNNKEL (reference sequence). The germline V and J ends were trimmed by 0 bases and 14 bases, with 11 bases remaining between them. The CDR3 loop is CASSQDMTPTLHF. In nucleotides, the CDR3 is TGTGCCAGCAGCCAAGATATGACTCCGACCCTCCACTTT.

V and J are TRBV7-6 and TRBJ1-6; D not certain. From germline, CDR1 is SGHVS and CDR2 FNYEAQ. V lost 10 bases to trimming and J lost 5 bases, with 18 bases between them. The CDR3 has 15 amino acids. The CDR3 nucleotides are TGTGCCACCTCACCCTCGTCATTTGATAATTCACCCCTCCACTTT. Protein product: CATSPSSFDNSPLHF.

V gene TRBV19 combines with J gene TRBJ2-5; 9 positions match TRBD1. Germline V gene data show CDR1 as LNHDA and CDR2 as SQIVND (reference sequence). This CDR3 region has 13 residues. J lost 3 bases, V lost 6 bases, and 2 bases had no gene match. CDR3 in amino acids: CASRDRGEETQYF. CDR3 DNA: TGTGCCAGTAGGGACAGGGGCGAAGAGACCCAGTACTTC.

The rearrangement uses TRBV12-5 and TRBJ2-1; 10 bases line up with TRBD2. Germline V gene lookup returns CDR1 LGHNT and CDR2 FRNRAP. The CDR3 extends over 16 amino acids. V lost 3 bases to trimming and J lost 9 bases; unmatched junction nucleotides: 11. CDR3 amino acids: CASGLPRPLAGVEQFF. In DNA form, the CDR3 reads TGTGCTAGTGGTTTACCACGTCCGCTAGCGGGAGTTGAGCAGTTCTTC.

This chain uses TRBV28 with TRBJ1-2; a possible D gene is TRBD1 (6 bases). The CDR3 is 16 amino acids. The germline V gene has CDR1 MDHEN and CDR2 SYDVKM. V was clipped by 1 base and J by 2 bases, with 14 bases between them. The CDR3 DNA reads TGTGCCAGCAGTTTATCCCCCCCACAGGGAAACTATGGCTACACCTTC. This sequence encodes CASSLSPPQGNYGYTF.

The chain joins TRBV5-5 to TRBJ1-1; the match to TRBD1 covers 9 bases. The CDR3 length is 15 residues. The junction had 12 bases not matched to a gene; V was cut back by 4 bases and J by 8 bases. From germline, CDR1 is SGHKS and CDR2 YYEKEE (reference sequence). The CDR3 sequence is CASSITPGQGIEAFF. The CDR3 DNA reads TGTGCCAGCAGCATTACACCGGGACAGGGTATAGAAGCTTTCTTT.